The clone carrying this T cell receptor beta chain was seen at least ten times. What it recognizes is unknown. The data were taken from a study of CD8+CD57+ T cells in acquired aplastic anemia. Study at large: Sorted CD4+ and CD8+ cells gave a mean 3.2 ug DNA, range 0.2 to 27.4 ug. Findings and caveats of the study: In CD8+ cells, Simpson's diversity showed no significant difference between patients and controls. Comparison of patients with controls identified around 31 shared CD8+ CDR3 sequences.

Germline V gene data show CDR1 as MNHNS and CDR2 as SASEGT. This CDR3 is 14 amino acids long. Trimming took off 7 bases at V and 0 bases at J, with 12 bases between the two ends. All patients picked for sequencing had shown, by flow cytometry, an expansion of CD8+CD57+ cells. Each patient gave a blood sample that was collected before any therapy had been received. CDR3 and TCR beta VDJ profiling relied on a genomic DNA template. TCRdb recomputed calls from the reads with MiXCR, one row per CDR3 protein. This sample has 150,000 to 160,000 distinct CDR3 sequences, with about 48% found just once. The specimen was sorted CD4+, CD8+, or CD8+CD57+ T cells (not recorded which) from PBMCs. The sequence was collected from a human donor with aplastic anemia. V is TRBV6-1 and J is TRBJ1-1; maybe TRBD1 (6 bases). DNA of the CDR3: TGTGCCAGCATTCGGACAGATTTGAACACTGAAGCTTTCTTT. This translates into CASIRTDLNTEAFF.